This T cell receptor (beta chain) came from a study of blood T cell repertoires in COVID-19. As originally analysed: Nucleated cell counts were estimated from reference gene primer amplification. Measured with immunoSEQ multiplex PCR; TCRdb has only the in-frame clones, and not every one. V, J and clone size are those of that table, while D and trimming were read from the DNA. The data contain about 310,000 clones, roughly 84% of them seen just once; the ten biggest clones take up 1%. V was clipped by 7 bases and J by 1 base, with 15 bases between them. The CDR3 sequence is 15 residues long. CDR1 MNHEY and CDR2 SMNVEV come from the germline V gene (reference sequence).

The sequence was collected from a man between 45 and 60 years old with active or convalescent COVID-19. V is TRBV27 and J is TRBJ2-3; D uncertain. What was sequenced was peripheral blood. DNA for the CDR3: TGTGCCAGCATGGGCCGGCTGGCCGGCACAGATACGCAGTATTTT. It is translated as CASMGRLAGTDTQYF.